The 25 T cell receptor beta chains below all came from one sample that was sequenced in a study of T cell clusters in autoimmune cytopenias (dated by TCRdb to about 2019). TRB amplification used about 250 ng of peripheral blood genomic DNA, some 38,000 genome equivalents, per sample. This sample was sequenced with an Illumina MiSeq. To amplify TRB rearrangements, a touch-down multiplex PCR protocol was run with the TRB-A and TRB-B primer pools combined in a single tube. After TCRdb reprocessed the reads, each CDR3 protein sequence was kept as one row, without DNA. The sample table on file contains approximately 11,000 distinct CDR3 sequences. Under 40% of the sample comes from the top ten. These same records also appear under a second study, on T cell repertoires in aging, cancer and after chemotherapy.

Sample: peripheral blood. The receptors were sampled from a human donor in good health.

The chain employs TRBV6-2 or TRBV6-3 and TRBJ2-7; TCRdb's D gene call, TRBD2, goes unchecked for lack of DNA. In germline, CDR1 is MNHEY, CDR2 SVGEGT. The CDR3 has 21 residues. The CDR3 reads CASSSRGGLAGEVGDTYEQYF.

This sequence joins TRBV5-6 and TRBJ2-3; the TRBD1 assignment by TCRdb is unverifiable without DNA. This CDR3 has 14 amino acids. Germline CDR1 SGHDT, CDR2 YYEEEE. The CDR3: CASSLVQAGDTQYF.

The CDR3 loop is CASSSVRKGQGLGSNTEAFF. The chain couples TRBV6-5 to TRBJ1-1; absent DNA, TCRdb's TRBD1 call cannot be checked. The CDR3 runs to 20 residues. Germline V gives CDR1 MNHEY, CDR2 SVGAGI.

The chain joins TRBV13 to TRBJ1-5; TCRdb calls TRBD1, which cannot be checked without DNA. This CDR3 has 14 amino acids. Germline lookup yields CDR1 PRHDT and CDR2 FYEKMQ (reference sequence). CDR3 in amino acids: CASSPGGVDQPQHF.

This chain links TRBV11-2 with TRBJ2-7; there is no DNA to check the TCRdb D call of TRBD1. This CDR3 comprises 12 residues. Germline loops: CDR1 SGHAT, CDR2 FQNNGV. This CDR3 reads CASSPGAYEQYF.

The chain uses TRBV27 and TRBJ1-5. The length of the CDR3 is 12 residues. Germline assignment: CDR1 MNHEY and CDR2 SMNVEV (reference sequence). CDR3 in amino acids: CATWEKGQPQHF.

The V call is TRBV19, the J call TRBJ1-2. CDR1 and CDR2 from the germline V gene are LNHDA and SQIVND (reference sequence). The CDR3 is made up of 14 amino acids. CDR3 region: CASGLGKANYGYTF.

The V and J genes are TRBV19 and TRBJ2-1; TCRdb proposes TRBD1, but this gene call is untestable without DNA. The CDR3 extends over 14 amino acids. Germline V gene lookup returns CDR1 LNHDA and CDR2 SQIVND (reference sequence). CDR3 sequence: CASRYRGATGEQFF.

The CDR3 region is CASSYSARGGETQYF. The chain is built from TRBV6-5 and TRBJ2-5; TCRdb's D gene call, TRBD1, goes unchecked for lack of DNA. The CDR3 has 15 residues. Germline V gives CDR1 MNHEY, CDR2 SVGAGI.

The chain combines TRBV6-5 with TRBJ1-2; checking the TCRdb D call of TRBD1 is not possible without DNA. The CDR3 consists of 16 residues. In germline, CDR1 is MNHEY, CDR2 SVGAGI. The CDR3: CASSYTGGASRMGYTF.

This chain uses TRBV30 with TRBJ1-2. Germline V gene lookup returns CDR1 GTSNPN and CDR2 SVGIG (reference sequence). This CDR3 is built from 14 residues. The CDR3 sequence is CAWSVRVGGYGYTF.

The V call is TRBV19, the J call TRBJ2-3; TCRdb indicates TRBD1, and absent DNA this call remains unverified. The CDR3 covers 14 residues. Germline V gene data show CDR1 as LNHDA and CDR2 as SQIVND (reference sequence). CDR3 sequence: CASRQGGFTDTQYF.

The genes are TRBV6-1 and TRBJ1-2; checking the TCRdb D call of TRBD1 is not possible without DNA. Germline lookup yields CDR1 MNHNS and CDR2 SASEGT. CDR3 length: 13 residues. The CDR3 loop reads CASSETGWTGYTF.

Frequency places this clonotype as medium-sized. The rearrangement links TRBV19 to TRBJ2-3; lacking DNA, the TRBD2 call made by TCRdb goes unchecked. Germline V CDR1 and CDR2: LNHDA, SQIVND (reference sequence). The CDR3 extends over 16 amino acids. This CDR3 is CATTPGGSGSADTQYF.

The V gene is TRBV5-1, the J gene TRBJ2-7; the TCRdb call, TRBD1, lacks DNA for checking. Looked up from germline, CDR1 is SGHRS and CDR2 is YFSETQ. There are 14 residues in the CDR3. The CDR3 reads CASSLGQKGDEQYF.

V usage is TRBV5-4 and J usage is TRBJ1-1; TCRdb calls TRBD1, which cannot be checked without DNA. The CDR3 is made up of 13 amino acids. CDR1 SGHNT and CDR2 YYREEE come from the germline V gene (reference sequence). CDR3 amino acids: CASSLYRVPEAFF.

This CDR3 reads CASSSSGGGTGELFF. The chain employs TRBV19 and TRBJ2-2; as DNA is missing, the TRBD1 call by TCRdb cannot be tested. The germline V gene has CDR1 LNHDA and CDR2 SQIVND (reference sequence). The CDR3 runs to 15 residues. The full variable domain, with the rest looked up from reference TRBV19 and TRBJ2-2, is DGGITQSPKYLFRKEGQNVTLSCEQNLNHDAMYWYRQDPGQGLRLIYYSQIVNDFQKGDIAEGYSVSREKKESFPLTVTSAQKNPTAFYLCASSSSGGGTGELFFGEGSRLTVL.

The chain has TRBV19 and TRBJ1-1; TCRdb picks TRBD1, but there is no DNA to check that call. Germline CDR1 and CDR2: LNHDA and SQIVND (reference sequence). The CDR3 is made up of 14 amino acids. CDR3: CASAARGGRVAAFF.

The chain recombines TRBV15 with TRBJ2-6; lacking DNA, the TRBD2 call made by TCRdb goes unchecked. Germline CDR1 reads LNHNV; CDR2 reads YYDKDF (reference sequence). The length of the CDR3 is 16 residues. CDR3: CATSVGTGVGANVLTF.

The J gene is TRBJ1-1, the V gene TRBV30; the D call of TRBD1 rests on TCRdb alone, since no DNA is present to check it. The CDR3 length is 15 residues. Germline-derived CDR1 and CDR2 are GTSNPN and SVGIG (reference sequence). The CDR3 sequence: CAWSVGQGLGTEAFF.

The chain carries TRBV4-1 and TRBJ1-4; TCRdb returns TRBD1, unconfirmable since there is no DNA. CDR3 length: 15 amino acids. Germline CDR1 reads MGHRA; CDR2 reads YSYEKL. The CDR3 is CASSQQGERSEKLFF.

The chain couples TRBV19 to TRBJ2-5; TCRdb selects TRBD2, and the lack of DNA leaves this call unchecked. The CDR3 runs 14 residues. Germline lookup yields CDR1 LNHDA and CDR2 SQIVND (reference sequence). This chain's CDR3 is CASSIDRRRETQYF.

This CDR3 is CAWSTPSGGYTF. The chain has TRBV30 and TRBJ1-2. The CDR3 length is 12 residues. Germline loops: CDR1 GTSNPN, CDR2 SVGIG (reference sequence).

J is TRBJ2-7 and V is TRBV5-4; with no DNA, the TCRdb D assignment of TRBD1 cannot be verified. Germline V gene lookup returns CDR1 SGHNT and CDR2 YYREEE (reference sequence). CDR3 length equals 14 residues. CDR3 sequence reads: CASSPRTGFYEQYF.

The chain is built from TRBV27 and TRBJ2-7; the D gene TCRdb calls, TRBD1, cannot be checked with no DNA. The CDR3 has 14 residues. Germline V CDR1 and CDR2: MNHEY, SMNVEV (reference sequence). The CDR3 loop reads CASSYRVNSYEQYF.